The clone carrying this T cell receptor beta chain has a single count. The sample comes from a study of B cell selection in AIRE deficiency. Regulatory T cells were sorted as CD4+CD25hiCD127low/negative cells. Measured with immunoSEQ multiplex PCR; TCRdb has only the in-frame clones, and not every one. This sample has around 20,000 clones, with 85% to 95% found just once. This TCR was sampled from a human donor in good health. The sequencing input was CD4+CD25+ Tregs sorted from PBMCs.

The CDR3 bases are TGTGCCAGCAGTGAGTTGGGCAGCCCCACTGAAGCTTTCTTT. Protein product: CASSELGSPTEAFF. V is TRBV2 and J is TRBJ1-1, with D hard to call. This CDR3 contains 14 residues. The ends were cut back, 3 bases at V and 4 bases at J, with 12 bases in the middle. Per the germline V gene, CDR1 is SNHLY and CDR2 is FYNNEI.